The 27 T cell receptor beta chains reported below all come from one sample, sequenced in a study of T cell repertoires in cytomegalovirus infection. TCRdb called the reads again in MiXCR, with one record for every CDR3 protein. The top ten hold 25% to 30% of the sample, which has about 180,000 distinct CDR3 sequences, 13% to 15% seen once. Sequenced: PBMCs. These receptors all come from a human donor in good health (CMV status not recorded). Some clones in this sample may be carry-over from other donors' samples.

This sequence joins TRBV7-9 and TRBJ2-5, with D possibly being TRBD1 or TRBD2 (5 bases each). V shed 5 bases and J shed 5 bases, with 21 bases lying between them. This CDR3 contains 16 residues. Germline lookup yields CDR1 SEHNR and CDR2 FQNEAQ (reference sequence). The CDR3 is CASSLHGTPLGETQYF. In nucleotides, the CDR3 is TGTGCCAGCAGCCTCCATGGGACCCCCTTGGGGGAGACCCAGTACTTC.

This clonotype was seen at least ten times. V is TRBV19 and J is TRBJ2-1; TRBD2 aligns across 12 bases. The germline V gene encodes CDR1 LNHDA and CDR2 SQIVND (reference sequence). The trim removed 5 bases at V and 6 bases at J, leaving 5 bases unmatched. The CDR3 contains 15 residues. The CDR3 coding sequence is TGTGCCAGTAGTCCTCTAGCGGGAGGGCTCAATGAGCAGTTCTTC. Residues: CASSPLAGGLNEQFF.

V gene TRBV29-1 combines with J gene TRBJ2-7; 9 bases fit TRBD1. Germline V CDR1 and CDR2: SQVTM, ANQGSEA. The CDR3 totals 12 residues. J gave up 3 bases and V 7 bases, and 4 bases lay outside the gene matches. DNA of the CDR3: TGCAGCGCCGGGACAGGGCACTACGAGCAGTACTTC. Encoded protein: CSAGTGHYEQYF.

This clonotype was counted ten times or more. The CDR3 DNA is TGTGCCAGCAGCCTCGGGACAGCTGGGGAGCAGTTCTTC. Encoded protein: CASSLGTAGEQFF. The chain combines TRBV11-2 with TRBJ2-1; 7 bases line up with TRBD1. Germline CDR1 and CDR2: SGHAT and FQNNGV. J was trimmed by 10 bases and V by 5 bases; bases with no gene match: 8. The CDR3 extends over 13 amino acids.

This clonotype was found a few times. The genes are TRBV12-3 or TRBV12-4 and TRBJ2-7, with 12 bases identical to TRBD2. The CDR3 runs 17 residues. V shed 1 base and J 6 bases; nucleotides not matched to a gene: 10. CDR3 nucleotide sequence: TGTGCCAGCAGTTTAGATGCTAGCGGGAGGGCCGGTCGCGAGCAGTACTTC. Residues: CASSLDASGRAGREQYF.

This chain joins TRBV28 and TRBJ2-6; D is possibly TRBD2 (5 bases). Trimming pared 8 bases from V and 3 bases from J, leaving 17 bases between. CDR1 MDHEN and CDR2 SYDVKM come from the germline V gene. The CDR3 contains 16 residues. In DNA, the CDR3 is TGTGCCAGCTCAGGAGGCTCTTTTTTTGGGGCCAACGTCCTGACTTTC. It codes for CASSGGSFFGANVLTF.

This clonotype was detected many times. V and J are TRBV6-4 and TRBJ2-5, with 7 bases lining up with TRBD1. The CDR3 is 21 residues long. V shed 3 bases and J 1 base; nucleotides not matched to a gene: 23. Germline V gene sequence: CDR1 MRHNA, CDR2 SNTAGT. The CDR3 reads CASSEPLPRQGPRISQETQYF. For the CDR3, the DNA is TGTGCCAGCAGTGAACCCCTACCCCGACAGGGCCCCCGAATCTCCCAAGAGACCCAGTACTTC.

This clonotype showed up many times. V is TRBV10-3 and J is TRBJ2-7, with 7 nucleotides matching TRBD1. Germline CDR1 reads ENHRY; CDR2 reads SYGVKD. Trimming took 8 bases from V and 3 from J; bases not matched to a gene: 7. This CDR3 comprises 13 residues. CDR3 sequence (DNA): TGTGCCATCGGCCGGGACAGAGTCTACGAGCAGTACTTC. Translation: CAIGRDRVYEQYF.

This sequence joins TRBV7-3 and TRBJ2-1; perhaps D is TRBD1 or TRBD2 (5 bases each). The germline V gene has CDR1 SGHTA and CDR2 FQGTGA. The CDR3 length is 15 residues. V lost 1 base to trimming and J lost 4 bases, with 11 bases between them. The CDR3 reads CASSLNPGLYNEQFF. CDR3 DNA: TGTGCCAGCAGCTTAAATCCGGGGCTTTACAATGAGCAGTTCTTC.

This chain connects TRBV5-5 to TRBJ2-7; possible D gene TRBD2, 6 bases. With 0 bases removed from V and 7 bases from J, the gap between germline ends came to 11 bases. The germline gives CDR1 SGHKS, CDR2 YYEKEE (reference sequence). The CDR3 contains 13 residues. The CDR3 bases are TGTGCCAGCAGCTTGGGACTAGGCAGGGAGCAGTACTTC. It is translated as CASSLGLGREQYF.

The sample holds many counts of this clonotype. The chain has TRBV7-2 and TRBJ2-1; TRBD1 agrees at 7 bases. Per germline, CDR1 SGHTA and CDR2 FQGNSA. The J segment lost 8 bases and the V segment lost 6 bases, leaving 16 bases of the junction unmatched. This CDR3 region has 16 residues. The CDR3 region is CASRKIPPGQPDEQFF. The CDR3 DNA follows: TGTGCCAGCAGGAAAATACCTCCGGGACAGCCCGATGAGCAGTTCTTC.

The chain recombines TRBV9 with TRBJ2-7; tentative D call: TRBD1 (6 bases). CDR1 is SGDLS and CDR2 is YYNGEE in the germline V gene. Trimming left V 3 bases short and J 0 bases short, with 16 bases between. The CDR3 covers 16 residues. The CDR3 nucleotides read TGTGCCAGCAGCGCGACGACAGGCCATAGCTCCTACGAGCAGTACTTC. Translation: CASSATTGHSSYEQYF.

This clonotype has only a few counts. This rearrangement joins TRBV19 to TRBJ1-1; D is undetermined. This CDR3 spans 13 amino acids. The V gene lost 7 bases and the J gene lost 6 bases, with 15 bases spanning the gap. Germline V gene sequence: CDR1 LNHDA, CDR2 SQIVND (reference sequence). CDR3 bases: TGTGCCAGTAAAGAGACTTCTGAGGCTGAAGCTTTCTTT. Protein: CASKETSEAEAFF. Full variable domain (missing parts from reference TRBV19 and TRBJ1-1): DGGITQSPKYLFRKEGQNVTLSCEQNLNHDAMYWYRQDPGQGLRLIYYSQIVNDFQKGDIAEGYSVSREKKESFPLTVTSAQKNPTAFYLCASKETSEAEAFFGQGTRLTVV.

This clonotype has ten or more counts. The rearrangement uses TRBV7-2 and TRBJ2-5, with 9 bases matching TRBD2. CDR1 is SGHTA, CDR2 FQGNSA, per germline. This CDR3 region has 14 residues. V was clipped by 4 bases and J by 2 bases; unmatched bases: 2. The DNA for the CDR3 is TGTGCCAGCAGCTCTAGCGGGACTCAAGAGACCCAGTACTTC. Its protein is CASSSSGTQETQYF.

This clonotype was detected ten times or more. The chain has TRBV4-1 and TRBJ2-7, with no clear D. The V end lost 0 bases, the J end lost 6 bases, and 9 bases lay between the germline ends. CDR1 MGHRA and CDR2 YSYEKL come from the germline V gene. This CDR3 region has 13 residues. The CDR3 here is CASSQEQHSEQYF. The CDR3 nucleotides read TGCGCCAGCAGCCAAGAGCAACATAGCGAGCAGTACTTC.

This clonotype was seen only a few times. V usage is TRBV11-1 and J usage is TRBJ2-7, with 11 bases aligning to TRBD2. Germline V gene lookup returns CDR1 SGHAT and CDR2 FQDESV (reference sequence). The CDR3 covers 19 residues. V shed 3 bases and J 5 bases; nucleotides not matched to a gene: 18. CDR3 bases: TGTGCCAGCAGCTTGTTCGGTTCTAGCGGGAGGAAACTACGGAACGAGCAGTACTTC. Translating it yields CASSLFGSSGRKLRNEQYF.

This clonotype appeared a few times. The chain links TRBV7-9 to TRBJ2-1, with 7 nucleotides matching TRBD2. Trimming removed 4 bases from V and 7 bases from J; junction bases left unmatched: 10. CDR3 length equals 15 residues. Germline V gene sequence: CDR1 SEHNR, CDR2 FQNEAQ (reference sequence). CDR3 sequence: CASSSLAAVGNEQFF. CDR3 in DNA: TGTGCCAGCAGCTCGCTAGCGGCCGTCGGTAATGAGCAGTTCTTC.

This clonotype was observed at least ten times. The chain couples TRBV7-9 to TRBJ2-3; no reliable D call. The V and J ends lost 5 bases and 5 bases respectively, with 8 bases between them. In germline, CDR1 is SEHNR, CDR2 FQNEAQ (reference sequence). The CDR3 is 12 residues long. CDR3 DNA: TGTGCCAGCAGCGCGCGAGTAGATACGCAGTATTTT. Translated, it gives CASSARVDTQYF.

This clonotype was counted ten times or more. The V and J genes are TRBV29-1 and TRBJ1-2; unclear D gene. Between the trimmed V and J ends, which lost 0 bases and 0 bases, there was a span of 5 bases. The CDR3 length is 13 residues. Germline V lookup: CDR1 SQVTM, CDR2 ANQGSEA. The CDR3 loop is CSVEDRTNYGYTF. CDR3 nucleotides: TGCAGCGTTGAAGACCGGACTAACTATGGCTACACCTTC.

V gene TRBV29-1 combines with J gene TRBJ2-7; 8 bases fit TRBD1. The CDR3 consists of 13 residues. CDR1 is SQVTM, CDR2 ANQGSEA, per germline. J gave up 3 bases and V 3 bases, and 4 bases lay outside the gene matches. CDR3 sequence (DNA): TGCAGCGTTGAGACAGGGGTAGGCTACGAGCAGTACTTC. It codes for CSVETGVGYEQYF.

This clonotype qualifies as medium-sized. V gene TRBV20-1 combines with J gene TRBJ2-3; 9 positions agree with TRBD1. This CDR3 contains 18 residues. J gave up 3 bases and V 1 base, and 14 bases lay outside the gene matches. CDR1 and CDR2 (germline): DFQATT, SNEGSKA (reference sequence). The CDR3 sequence is CSARVTPSTGTGTDTQYF. The CDR3 region has the DNA TGCAGTGCTAGAGTTACGCCCAGCACCGGGACAGGGACAGATACGCAGTATTTT.

This clonotype appeared many times. The chain recombines TRBV28 with TRBJ2-5; possibly TRBD1 for D (5 bases). The CDR3 extends over 15 amino acids. The ends were cut back, 3 bases at V and 5 bases at J, with 16 bases in the middle. In germline, CDR1 is MDHEN, CDR2 SYDVKM. Here the CDR3 reads CASSLGRSSVETQYF. As DNA, the CDR3 is TGTGCCAGCAGTTTGGGGCGTTCGTCCGTTGAGACCCAGTACTTC.

In its sample, this clonotype was seen many times. This chain connects TRBV28 to TRBJ2-7; 7 bases fit TRBD2. V was pared by 2 bases and J by 6 bases, with 10 bases of the junction left unmatched. This CDR3 contains 15 residues. Germline CDR1 MDHEN, CDR2 SYDVKM. The CDR3, as DNA: TGTGCCAGCAGTTTAGGCGGGAGCCTCTCGGGCGAGCAGTACTTC. This codes for CASSLGGSLSGEQYF.

Only a few counts were recorded for this clonotype. This rearrangement joins TRBV5-1 to TRBJ1-1; D ambiguous. This CDR3 region has 14 residues. Germline values: CDR1 SGHRS, CDR2 YFSETQ. V shed 2 bases and J shed 1 base, with 9 bases lying between them. This CDR3 reads CASSFGLQNTEAFF. DNA for the CDR3: TGCGCCAGCAGCTTCGGACTCCAGAACACTGAAGCTTTCTTT.

This clonotype has ten or more counts. The chain joins TRBV28 to TRBJ1-3; D not resolved. The CDR3 length is 14 residues. CDR1 and CDR2 from the germline V gene are MDHEN and SYDVKM. The V and J ends lost 1 base and 5 bases respectively, with 9 bases between them. CDR3: CASSLSGSRNTIYF. CDR3 in DNA: TGTGCCAGCAGTTTATCAGGAAGCAGAAACACCATATATTTT.

This sequence joins TRBV5-1 and TRBJ1-2; 7 nucleotides match TRBD1. The CDR3 has 18 residues. V shed 0 bases, J shed 2 bases, and the junction held 13 bases outside the gene matches. Germline loops: CDR1 SGHRS, CDR2 YFSETQ. CDR3 loop: CASSLGGDRGRKNYGYTF. CDR3 nucleotide sequence: TGCGCCAGCAGCTTGGGGGGGGACAGAGGACGTAAAAACTATGGCTACACCTTC.

This clonotype was seen a handful of times. The chain combines TRBV6-5 with TRBJ2-3; 7 positions match TRBD1. With V trimmed by 6 bases and J by 9 bases, 6 bases remained unmatched. The CDR3 has 12 residues. Germline values: CDR1 MNHEY, CDR2 SVGAGI. For the CDR3, the DNA is TGTGCCAGCAGCGCAGGGGGTCGCACGCAGTATTTT. Translating it yields CASSAGGRTQYF.